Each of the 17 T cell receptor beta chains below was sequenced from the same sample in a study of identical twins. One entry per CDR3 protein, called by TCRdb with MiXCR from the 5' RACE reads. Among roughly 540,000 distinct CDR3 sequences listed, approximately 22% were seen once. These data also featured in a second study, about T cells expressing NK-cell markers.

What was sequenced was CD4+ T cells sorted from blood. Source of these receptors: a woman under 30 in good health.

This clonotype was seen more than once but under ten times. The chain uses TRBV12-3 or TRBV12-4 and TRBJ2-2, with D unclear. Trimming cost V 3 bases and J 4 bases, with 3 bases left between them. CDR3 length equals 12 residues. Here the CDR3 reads CASSFLTGELFF. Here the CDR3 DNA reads TGTGCCAGCAGTTTCCTCACCGGGGAGCTGTTTTTT.

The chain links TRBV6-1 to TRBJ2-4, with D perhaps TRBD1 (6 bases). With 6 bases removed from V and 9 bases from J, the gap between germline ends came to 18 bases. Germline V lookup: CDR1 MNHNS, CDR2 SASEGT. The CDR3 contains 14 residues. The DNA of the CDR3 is TGTGCCAGCAGGGAACAGGGTTTGGGTCTCATTCAGTACTTC. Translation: CASREQGLGLIQYF.

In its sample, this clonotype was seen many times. This CDR3 reads CASSLFSGNSPLHF. Here the CDR3 DNA reads TGCGCCAGCAGCTTGTTTTCAGGGAATTCACCCCTCCACTTT. The chain carries TRBV5-1 and TRBJ1-6; a weak D match, TRBD1 (5 bases). The germline V gene encodes CDR1 SGHRS and CDR2 YFSETQ. V lost 1 base and J 7 bases, leaving 9 bases between the germline ends. CDR3 size: 14 residues.

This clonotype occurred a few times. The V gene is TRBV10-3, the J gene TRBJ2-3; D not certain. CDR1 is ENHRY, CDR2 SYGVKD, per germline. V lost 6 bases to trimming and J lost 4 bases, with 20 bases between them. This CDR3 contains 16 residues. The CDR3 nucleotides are TGTGCCATCAGAGGGTCGACTTCGGGTGGCGCAGATACGCAGTATTTT. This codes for CAIRGSTSGGADTQYF.

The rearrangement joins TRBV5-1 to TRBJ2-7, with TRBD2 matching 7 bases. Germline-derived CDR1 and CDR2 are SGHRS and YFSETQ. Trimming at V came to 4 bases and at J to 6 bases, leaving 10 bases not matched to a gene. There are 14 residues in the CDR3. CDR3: CASSAGVGLFEQYF. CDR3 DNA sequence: TGCGCCAGCAGCGCGGGAGTGGGGTTGTTCGAGCAGTACTTC. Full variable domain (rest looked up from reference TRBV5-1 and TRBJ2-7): KAGVTQTPRYLIKTRGQQVTLSCSPISGHRSVSWYQQTPGQGLQFLFEYFSETQRNKGNFPGRFSGRQFSNSRSEMNVSTLELGDSALYLCASSAGVGLFEQYFGPGTRLTVT.

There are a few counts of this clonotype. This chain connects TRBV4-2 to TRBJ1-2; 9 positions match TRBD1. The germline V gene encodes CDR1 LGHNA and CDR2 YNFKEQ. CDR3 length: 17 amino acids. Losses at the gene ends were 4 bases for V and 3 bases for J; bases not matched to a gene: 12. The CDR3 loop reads CASSPGWTGAYDYGYTF. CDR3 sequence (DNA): TGTGCCAGCAGCCCCGGGTGGACAGGGGCTTACGACTATGGCTACACCTTC.

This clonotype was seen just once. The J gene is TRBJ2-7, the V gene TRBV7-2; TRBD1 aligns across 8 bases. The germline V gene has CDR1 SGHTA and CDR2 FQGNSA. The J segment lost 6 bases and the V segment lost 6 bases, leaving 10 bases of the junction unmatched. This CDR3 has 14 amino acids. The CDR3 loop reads CASSYRTGPPEQYF. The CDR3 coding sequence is TGTGCCAGCAGTTACCGGACAGGGCCACCCGAGCAGTACTTC.

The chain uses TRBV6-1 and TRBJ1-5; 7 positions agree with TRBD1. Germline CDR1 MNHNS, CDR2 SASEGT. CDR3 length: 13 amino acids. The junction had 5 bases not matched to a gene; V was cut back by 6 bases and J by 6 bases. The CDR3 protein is CASRGDSSQPQHF. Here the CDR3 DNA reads TGTGCCAGCAGGGGGGACAGTTCTCAGCCCCAGCATTTT.

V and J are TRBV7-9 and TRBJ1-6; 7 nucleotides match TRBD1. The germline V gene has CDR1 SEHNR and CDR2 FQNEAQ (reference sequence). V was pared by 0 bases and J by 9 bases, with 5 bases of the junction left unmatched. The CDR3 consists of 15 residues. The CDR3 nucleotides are TGTGCCAGCAGCTTAGCCTCGGACAGGATTTCACCCCTCCACTTT. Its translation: CASSLASDRISPLHF.

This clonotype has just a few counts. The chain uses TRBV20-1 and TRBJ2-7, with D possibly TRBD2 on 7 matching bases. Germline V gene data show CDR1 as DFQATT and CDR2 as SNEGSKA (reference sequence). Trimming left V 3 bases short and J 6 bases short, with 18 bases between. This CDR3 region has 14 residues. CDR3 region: CSASSWGGNREQYF. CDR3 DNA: TGCAGTGCTAGTTCGTGGGGGGGCAATCGCGAGCAGTACTTC.

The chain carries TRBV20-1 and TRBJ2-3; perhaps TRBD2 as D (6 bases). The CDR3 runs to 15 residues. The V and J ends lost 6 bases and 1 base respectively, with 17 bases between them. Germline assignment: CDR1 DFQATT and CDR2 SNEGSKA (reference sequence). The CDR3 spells CSAAGSSERTDTQYF. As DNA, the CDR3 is TGCAGTGCGGCGGGGTCTAGCGAACGCACAGATACGCAGTATTTT.

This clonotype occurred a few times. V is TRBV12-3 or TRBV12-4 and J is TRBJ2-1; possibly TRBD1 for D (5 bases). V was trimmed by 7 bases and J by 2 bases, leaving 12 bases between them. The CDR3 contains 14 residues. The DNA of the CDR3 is TGTGCCAGCATCAAGACAGACCCCTACAATGAGCAGTTCTTC. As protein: CASIKTDPYNEQFF.

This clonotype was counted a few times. The CDR3 DNA sequence: TGCAGTGCTAGAGACCCAGGTCGGCTTGGCTACACCTTC. This encodes CSARDPGRLGYTF. The chain has TRBV20-1 and TRBJ1-2, with D unclear. Germline CDR1 and CDR2: DFQATT and SNEGSKA (reference sequence). Trimming removed 0 bases from V and 7 bases from J, with 12 bases in between. CDR3 length equals 13 residues.

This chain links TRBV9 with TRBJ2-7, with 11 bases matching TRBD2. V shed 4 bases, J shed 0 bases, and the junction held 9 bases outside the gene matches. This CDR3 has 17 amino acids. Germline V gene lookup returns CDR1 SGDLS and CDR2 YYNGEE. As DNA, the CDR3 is TGTGCCAGCAGCCCCTCAACTAGCGGGAGTTTCTCCTACGAGCAGTACTTC. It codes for CASSPSTSGSFSYEQYF.

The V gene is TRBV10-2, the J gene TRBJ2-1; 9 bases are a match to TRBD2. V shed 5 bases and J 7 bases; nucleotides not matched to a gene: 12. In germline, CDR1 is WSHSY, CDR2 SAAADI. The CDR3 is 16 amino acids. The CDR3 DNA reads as TGCGCCAGCAGTCCTTGGGCCCGCGGGGGGGCGAATGAGCAGTTCTTC. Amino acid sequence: CASSPWARGGANEQFF.

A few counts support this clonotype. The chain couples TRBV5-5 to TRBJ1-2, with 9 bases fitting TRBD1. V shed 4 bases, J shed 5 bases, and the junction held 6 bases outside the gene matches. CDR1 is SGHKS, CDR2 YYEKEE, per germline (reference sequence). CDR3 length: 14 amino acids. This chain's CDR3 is CASSPRTGVYGYTF. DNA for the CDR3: TGTGCCAGCAGCCCGAGGACAGGGGTGTATGGCTACACCTTC.

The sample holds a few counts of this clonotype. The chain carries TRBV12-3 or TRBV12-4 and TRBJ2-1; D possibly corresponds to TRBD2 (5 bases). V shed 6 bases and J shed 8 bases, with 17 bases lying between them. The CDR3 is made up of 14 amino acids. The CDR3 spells CASSGVLGGDEQFF. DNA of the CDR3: TGTGCCAGCAGCGGCGTTCTTGGAGGTGATGAGCAGTTCTTC.